The T cell receptor beta chain described here comes from a study of lymphopenia after photon versus proton radiotherapy. The CDR3 is 14 residues long. The V and J ends lost 7 bases and 3 bases respectively, with 15 bases between them. Germline V gene sequence: CDR1 GTSNPN, CDR2 SVGIG (reference sequence). Profiling relied on immunoSEQ multiplex PCR, and the TCRdb table lists in-frame clones only, not all of them. The sample yields 77,000 or so clones, around 82% seen once. Findings and limits, study-wide: Oligoclonal CD8+ Temra expansion after nadir drove photon patients' diversity drop.

To note about this clone: Its antigen is unidentified.

The source of this sequence is a man aged 55 to 70 with pancreatic cancer. Source: peripheral blood, taken from a patient treated with proton-based radiotherapy. The V and J genes are TRBV30 and TRBJ2-2, with TRBD1 as a possible D gene (6 bases). CDR3 nucleotides: TGTGCCTCCGAACAGGGAGAGGACACCGGGGAGCTGTTTTTT. It is translated as CASEQGEDTGELFF. The whole variable domain, filled in from reference TRBV30 and TRBJ2-2, reads SQTIHQWPATLVQPVGSPLSLECTVEGTSNPNLYWYRQAAGRGLQLLFYSVGIGQISSEVPQNLSASRPQDRQFILSSKKLLLSDSGFYLCASEQGEDTGELFFGEGSRLTVL.